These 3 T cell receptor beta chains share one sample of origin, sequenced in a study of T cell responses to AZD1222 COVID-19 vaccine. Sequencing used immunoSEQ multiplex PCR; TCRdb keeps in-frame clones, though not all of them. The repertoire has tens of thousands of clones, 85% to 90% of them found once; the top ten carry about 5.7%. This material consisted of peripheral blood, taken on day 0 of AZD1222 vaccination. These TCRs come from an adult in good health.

CDR3 sequence (DNA): TGTGCCAGCAGTTTAGGGGGACCGCGGTATGGCTACACCTTC. This codes for CASSLGGPRYGYTF. The rearrangement uses TRBV27 and TRBJ1-2; maybe TRBD1 (5 bases). Trimming stripped 2 bases from V and 5 bases from J, with 12 bases between. CDR3 length: 14 residues. Germline CDR1 reads MNHEY; CDR2 reads SMNVEV (reference sequence).

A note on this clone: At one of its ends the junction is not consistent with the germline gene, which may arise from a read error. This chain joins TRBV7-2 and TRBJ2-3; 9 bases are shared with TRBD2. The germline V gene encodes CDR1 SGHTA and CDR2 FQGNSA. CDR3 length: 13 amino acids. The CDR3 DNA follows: TGTGCCAGCAGCTTAGTCTCCCAGCGGGGGGCCCATTTT. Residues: CASSLVSQRGAHF.

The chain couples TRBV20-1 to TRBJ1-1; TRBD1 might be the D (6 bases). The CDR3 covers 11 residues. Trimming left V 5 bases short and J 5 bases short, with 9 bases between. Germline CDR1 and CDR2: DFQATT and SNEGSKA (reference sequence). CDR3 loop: CSAERGTEAFF. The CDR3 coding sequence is TGCAGTGCTGAGAGGGGGACTGAAGCTTTCTTT.